Given below is one T cell receptor beta chain in context. Its antigen is unidentified. CDR1 is MNHEY, CDR2 SMNVEV, per germline (reference sequence). The CDR3 runs to 12 residues. Trimming removed 6 bases at V and 3 bases at J, with 7 bases between. The sample originates from a study of graft-versus-host responses after intestinal transplantation. General study results and limits: Some patients had graft-donor T cell macrochimerism. In their allografts, the ratios of graft-versus-host to host-versus-graft T cell clones were high.

Sequencing used immunoSEQ multiplex PCR; TCRdb keeps in-frame clones, though not all of them. Of almost 85,000 clones listed, 91% are singletons. This sequence originates from a human donor who received an intestinal transplant. This rearrangement joins TRBV27 to TRBJ2-3; D possibly corresponds to TRBD1 (5 bases). The specimen was unstimulated CD4+ T cells sorted from spleen or lymph node cells, collected before intestinal transplant. CDR3 sequence: CASSRTTDTQYF. The DNA of the CDR3 is TGTGCCAGCAGCCGGACAACAGATACGCAGTATTTT.